These 22 T cell receptor beta chains came from one sample sequenced in a study of PD-1 blockade in classical Hodgkin lymphoma. The data were produced by immunoSEQ multiplex PCR, yet TCRdb's version contains in-frame clones alone and is incomplete. The table lists 6,000 to 9,500 clones, about 74% of them singletons. Every single patient, without exception, relapsed after autologous stem cell transplantation, and brentuximab vedotin exposure varied. Using magnetic negative selection, the CD4+ T cells were separated out of thawed PBMCs. The material was CD4+ T cells from blood, obtained at baseline. These receptors originate from a human donor with classical Hodgkin lymphoma.

A few counts support this clone. This chain links TRBV2 with TRBJ1-1; 8 bases agree with TRBD1. Germline V gives CDR1 SNHLY, CDR2 FYNNEI. CDR3 size: 13 residues. The V gene end was trimmed by 8 bases and the J gene end by 3 bases; junction bases not matched to a gene: 5. Written as DNA, the CDR3 is TGTGCCAGCGCACCAGGGGGCCACACTGAAGCTTTCTTT. Its protein product is CASAPGGHTEAFF.

The chain has TRBV2 and TRBJ2-7, with a tentative D call TRBD2 (5 bases). CDR1 SNHLY and CDR2 FYNNEI come from the germline V gene. The CDR3 extends over 15 amino acids. V lost 4 bases, J lost 1 base, and 14 bases lay in between. The CDR3 here is CASSVWGEGSYEQYF. CDR3 DNA: TGTGCCAGCAGTGTCTGGGGAGAAGGGTCCTACGAGCAGTACTTC.

This clone was recorded only once. The J gene is TRBJ1-4, the V gene TRBV6-6; 8 positions agree with TRBD1. The CDR3 extends over 15 amino acids. J gave up 3 bases and V 5 bases, and 5 bases lay outside the gene matches. Germline CDR1 and CDR2: MNHNY and SVGAGI (reference sequence). The CDR3: CASSQQGVANEKLFF. For the CDR3, the DNA is TGTGCCAGCAGTCAACAGGGGGTTGCTAATGAAAAACTGTTTTTT.

V is TRBV18 and J is TRBJ1-2; D remains unclear. The CDR3 consists of 14 residues. Germline CDR1 and CDR2: KGHSH and LQKENI. Trimming left V 5 bases short and J 4 bases short, with 14 bases between. The CDR3 sequence is CASSALVDTYGYTF. CDR3 sequence (DNA): TGTGCCAGCTCAGCCCTAGTAGACACCTATGGCTACACCTTC. Full variable domain (missing parts from reference TRBV18 and TRBJ1-2): NAGVMQNPRHLVRRRGQEARLRCSPMKGHSHVYWYRQLPEEGLKFMVYLQKENIIDESGMPKERFSAEFPKEGPSILRIQQVVRGDSAAYFCASSALVDTYGYTFGSGTRLTVV.

The chain links TRBV28 to TRBJ1-1; no clear D. Trimming shortened V by 8 bases and J by 0 bases, and 13 bases separated the two germline ends. The CDR3 runs to 14 residues. The V gene's germline CDR1 is MDHEN and CDR2 SYDVKM. The CDR3 DNA follows: TGTGCCAGCCGGCAGCCCAATATGAACACTGAAGCTTTCTTT. It yields the protein CASRQPNMNTEAFF. Supplemented by reference TRBV28 and TRBJ1-1, the full variable domain reads DVKVTQSSRYLVKRTGEKVFLECVQDMDHENMFWYRQDPGLGLRLIYFSYDVKMKEKGDIPEGYSVSREKKERFSLILESASTNQTSMYLCASRQPNMNTEAFFGQGTRLTVV.

This clone was detected a few times. The chain is built from TRBV2 and TRBJ1-2; D is unclear. Trimming took 6 bases from V and 8 from J, leaving 16 bases between them. Germline values: CDR1 SNHLY, CDR2 FYNNEI. This CDR3 has 13 amino acids. CDR3 loop: CASRATQVLGYTF. DNA of the CDR3: TGTGCCAGCAGGGCTACCCAGGTCCTAGGCTACACCTTC.

This clone appeared once. This chain joins TRBV25-1 and TRBJ2-1; TRBD2 matches 10 bases. This CDR3 comprises 13 residues. Germline V gene sequence: CDR1 MGHDK, CDR2 SYGVNS. Trimming cost V 6 bases and J 8 bases; bases outside gene matches: 4. The CDR3 here is CASSVSGRHEQFF. The CDR3 DNA reads as TGTGCCAGCAGCGTTAGCGGGAGGCATGAGCAGTTCTTC.

The chain has TRBV6-4 and TRBJ1-3; D not resolved. CDR1 is MRHNA, CDR2 SNTAGT, per germline. Trimming removed 4 bases at V and 3 bases at J, with 16 bases between. The CDR3 is 16 amino acids. The CDR3 loop is CASSVASEGSGNTIYF. The DNA for the CDR3 is TGTGCCAGCAGTGTTGCGTCGGAAGGTAGTGGAAACACCATATATTTT.

The rearrangement joins TRBV9 to TRBJ1-2; TRBD1 might be the D (5 bases). The ends were cut back, 6 bases at V and 7 bases at J, with 19 bases in the middle. Germline V gives CDR1 SGDLS, CDR2 YYNGEE. This CDR3 spans 14 amino acids. CDR3 region: CASTPGLGFAGYTF. The DNA for the CDR3 is TGTGCCAGCACCCCGGGGCTGGGGTTCGCTGGCTACACCTTC.

This chain connects TRBV6-6 to TRBJ2-7, with 7 bases identical to TRBD1. The length of the CDR3 is 14 residues. Per germline, CDR1 MNHNY and CDR2 SVGAGI (reference sequence). The V segment lost 5 bases and the J segment 5 bases; nucleotides outside the gene matches: 9. This chain's CDR3 is CASSRAGGRDEQYF. The DNA for the CDR3 is TGTGCCAGCAGTCGTGCAGGGGGTAGGGACGAGCAGTACTTC.

The chain combines TRBV2 with TRBJ2-2, with 8 positions matching TRBD1. Trimming took 6 bases from V and 6 from J; bases not matched to a gene: 6. The CDR3 runs to 14 residues. CDR1 and CDR2 (germline): SNHLY, FYNNEI. The CDR3 DNA reads TGTGCCAGCAGAGAGACAGGGGTCGCCGGGGAGCTGTTTTTT. Translating it yields CASRETGVAGELFF.

This clone turned up a few times. The CDR3 loop reads CASSPQPTGGTEAFF. The CDR3 DNA reads as TGTGCCAGTAGTCCCCAACCAACAGGGGGCACTGAAGCTTTCTTT. This chain links TRBV19 with TRBJ1-1; the match to TRBD1 covers 8 bases. The CDR3 sequence is 15 residues long. Unmatched junction bases numbered 9, after V lost 5 bases and J lost 4 bases. The germline V gene encodes CDR1 LNHDA and CDR2 SQIVND (reference sequence).

V and J are TRBV10-3 and TRBJ2-5; the D is unclear. Germline V CDR1 and CDR2: ENHRY, SYGVKD. The CDR3 runs 13 residues. V lost 3 bases and J 11 bases, leaving 16 bases between the germline ends. The CDR3 DNA reads as TGTGCCATCAGTGACTCTACCACGCGAGAGCAGTACTTC. Translating gives CAISDSTTREQYF.

The chain recombines TRBV5-5 with TRBJ2-1, with D perhaps assigned TRBD1 or TRBD2 (5 bases each). The CDR3 has 15 amino acids. Germline V gives CDR1 SGHKS, CDR2 YYEKEE (reference sequence). V lost 3 bases, J lost 2 bases, and 12 bases lay in between. The CDR3 region is CASSWDPQAYNEQFF. In DNA form, the CDR3 reads TGTGCCAGCAGCTGGGACCCACAGGCCTACAATGAGCAGTTCTTC.

This clone was detected only a few times. CDR3 coding DNA: TGTGCCAGCAGTGAAGGGGCCGACTCGGGTGACTCCTACAATGAGCAGTTCTTC. This sequence encodes CASSEGADSGDSYNEQFF. The chain has TRBV6-1 and TRBJ2-1; D gene unclear. V lost 1 base to trimming and J lost 0 bases, with 16 bases between them. The length of the CDR3 is 18 residues. The germline V gene encodes CDR1 MNHNS and CDR2 SASEGT.

V and J are TRBV2 and TRBJ2-1; 14 bases agree with TRBD2. Looked up from germline, CDR1 is SNHLY and CDR2 is FYNNEI. The J segment lost 9 bases and the V segment lost 5 bases, leaving 6 bases of the junction unmatched. The CDR3 loop spans 15 amino acids. CDR3 loop: CASSRLAGGAFEQFF. The CDR3, as DNA: TGTGCCAGCAGTCGACTAGCGGGAGGGGCATTTGAGCAGTTCTTC.

The V gene is TRBV28, the J gene TRBJ2-7; maybe TRBD2 (5 bases). The V end lost 3 bases, the J end lost 7 bases, and 13 bases lay between the germline ends. The CDR3 has 13 residues. Germline CDR1 and CDR2: MDHEN and SYDVKM. CDR3 amino acids: CASSLGAPGEQYF. The DNA of the CDR3 is TGTGCCAGCAGTTTGGGCGCTCCGGGGGAGCAGTACTTC.

The chain employs TRBV9 and TRBJ2-7; D perhaps matches TRBD2 (6 bases). Per the germline V gene, CDR1 is SGDLS and CDR2 is YYNGEE. Trimming cost V 0 bases and J 3 bases, with 16 bases left between them. The CDR3 runs 16 residues. The CDR3 DNA is TGTGCCAGCAGCGTAGAGGATCAGGCGGGATACTACGAGCAGTACTTC. The encoded protein is CASSVEDQAGYYEQYF.

CDR3 nucleotides: TGTGCCAGCAGTGACTGGGGGACTAGCGGAGAGACCCAGTACTTC. It is translated as CASSDWGTSGETQYF. V gene TRBV2 combines with J gene TRBJ2-5; 11 bases fit TRBD2. The CDR3 consists of 15 residues. The V and J ends lost 3 bases and 4 bases, in that order; junction bases with no gene match: 4. The germline CDR1 and CDR2 sequences are SNHLY and FYNNEI.

The V and J genes are TRBV7-2 and TRBJ2-1; a possible D gene is TRBD2 (6 bases). Germline V gene sequence: CDR1 SGHTA, CDR2 FQGNSA. Trimming removed 6 bases from V and 5 bases from J, with 17 bases in between. CDR3 length: 15 residues. For the CDR3, the DNA is TGTGCCAGCAGACCCGCTGGGACTCGAAACAATGAGCAGTTCTTC. The encoded protein is CASRPAGTRNNEQFF.

DNA for the CDR3: TGTGCCAGCAGCCCTACTACTTACGAGCAGTACTTC. Protein sequence: CASSPTTYEQYF. The chain combines TRBV14 with TRBJ2-7; no firm D call. Germline V lookup: CDR1 SGHDN, CDR2 FVKESK. CDR3 length: 12 amino acids. V was cut by 4 bases and J by 4 bases, with 8 bases left in between.

V is TRBV6-1 and J is TRBJ1-3; D is perhaps TRBD1 (5 bases). The V and J ends lost 2 bases and 2 bases respectively, with 10 bases between them. Germline loops: CDR1 MNHNS, CDR2 SASEGT. There are 15 residues in the CDR3. The CDR3 is CASSEPGTAGNTIYF. The CDR3 DNA reads as TGTGCCAGCAGTGAACCTGGGACCGCTGGAAACACCATATATTTT.